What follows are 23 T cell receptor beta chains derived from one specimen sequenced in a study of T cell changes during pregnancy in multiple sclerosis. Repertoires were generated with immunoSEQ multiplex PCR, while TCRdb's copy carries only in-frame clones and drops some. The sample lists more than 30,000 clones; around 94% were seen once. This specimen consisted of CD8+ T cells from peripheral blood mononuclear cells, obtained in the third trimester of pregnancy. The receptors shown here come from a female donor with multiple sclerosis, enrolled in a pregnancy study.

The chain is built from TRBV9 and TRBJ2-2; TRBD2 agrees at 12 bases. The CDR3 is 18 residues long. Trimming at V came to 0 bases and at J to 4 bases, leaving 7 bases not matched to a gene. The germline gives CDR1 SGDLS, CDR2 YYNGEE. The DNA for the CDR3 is TGTGCCAGCAGCGTAGAGGCTAGCGGGGGGGCGGGCACCGGGGAGCTGTTTTTT. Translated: CASSVEASGGAGTGELFF. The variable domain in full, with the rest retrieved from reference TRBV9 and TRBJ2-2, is DSGVTQTPKHLITATGQRVTLRCSPRSGDLSVYWYQQSLDQGLQFLIQYYNGEERAKGNILERFSAQQFPDLHSELNLSSLELGDSALYFCASSVEASGGAGTGELFFGEGSRLTVL.

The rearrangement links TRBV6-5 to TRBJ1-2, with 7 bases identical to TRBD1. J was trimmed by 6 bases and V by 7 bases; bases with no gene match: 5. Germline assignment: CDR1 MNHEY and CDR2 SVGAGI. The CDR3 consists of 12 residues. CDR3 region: CASKKQGHGYTF. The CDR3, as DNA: TGTGCCAGCAAAAAACAGGGGCATGGCTACACCTTC.

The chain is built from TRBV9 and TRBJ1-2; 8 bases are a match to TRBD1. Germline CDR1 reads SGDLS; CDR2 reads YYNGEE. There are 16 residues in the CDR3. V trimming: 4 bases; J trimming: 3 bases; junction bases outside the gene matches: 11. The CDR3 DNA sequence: TGTGCCAGCAGCCAGGGACCGACAGGGGTGGACTATGGCTACACCTTC. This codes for CASSQGPTGVDYGYTF.

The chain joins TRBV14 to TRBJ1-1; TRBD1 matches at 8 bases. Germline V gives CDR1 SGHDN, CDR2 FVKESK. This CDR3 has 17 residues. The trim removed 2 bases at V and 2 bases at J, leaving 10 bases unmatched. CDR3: CASSQKGQGLSNTEAFF. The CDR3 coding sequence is TGTGCCAGCAGCCAAAAAGGACAGGGACTGAGTAACACTGAAGCTTTCTTT.

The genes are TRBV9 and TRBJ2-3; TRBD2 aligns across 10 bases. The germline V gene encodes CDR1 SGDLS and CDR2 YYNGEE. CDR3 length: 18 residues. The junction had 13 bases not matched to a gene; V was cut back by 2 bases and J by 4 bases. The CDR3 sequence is CASSVRFTSGDQPDTQYF. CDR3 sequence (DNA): TGTGCCAGCAGCGTTCGGTTTACTAGCGGGGATCAGCCAGATACGCAGTATTTT.

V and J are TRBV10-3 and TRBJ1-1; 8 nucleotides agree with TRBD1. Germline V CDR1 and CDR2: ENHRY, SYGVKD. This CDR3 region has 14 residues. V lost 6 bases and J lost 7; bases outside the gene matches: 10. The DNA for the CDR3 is TGTGCCATCAGCGGGACAGGACCCGTCGTTGAAGCTTTCTTT. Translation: CAISGTGPVVEAFF.

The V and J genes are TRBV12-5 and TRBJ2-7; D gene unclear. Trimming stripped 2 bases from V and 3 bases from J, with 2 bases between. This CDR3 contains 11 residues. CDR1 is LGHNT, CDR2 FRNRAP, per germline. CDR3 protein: CASGLYYEQYF. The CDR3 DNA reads TGTGCTAGTGGTTTGTACTACGAGCAGTACTTC.

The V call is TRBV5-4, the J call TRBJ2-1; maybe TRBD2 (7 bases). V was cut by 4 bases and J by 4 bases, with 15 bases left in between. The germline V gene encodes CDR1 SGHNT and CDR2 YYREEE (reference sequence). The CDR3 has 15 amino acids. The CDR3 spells CASSARGRTYNEQFF. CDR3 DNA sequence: TGTGCCAGCAGCGCGCGGGGGCGAACGTACAATGAGCAGTTCTTC. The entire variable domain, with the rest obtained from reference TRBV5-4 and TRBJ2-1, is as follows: ETGVTQSPTHLIKTRGQQVTLRCSSQSGHNTVSWYQQALGQGPQFIFQYYREEENGRGNFPPRFSGLQFPNYSSELNVNALELDDSALYLCASSARGRTYNEQFFGPGTRLTVL.

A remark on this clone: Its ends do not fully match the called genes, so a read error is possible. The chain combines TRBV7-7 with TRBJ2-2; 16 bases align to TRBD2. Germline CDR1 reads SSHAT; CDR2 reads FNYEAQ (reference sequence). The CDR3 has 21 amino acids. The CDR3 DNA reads TGTGCTAGCAGCTCCGCGCCTCGGGGACTAGCGGGGGGGCCGAACACCGGGGAGCTGTTTTTT. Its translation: CASSSAPRGLAGGPNTGELFF. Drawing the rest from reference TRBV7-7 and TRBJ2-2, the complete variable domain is GAGVSQSPRYKVTKRGQDVTLRCDPISSHATLYWYQQALGQGPEFLTYFNYEAQPDKSGLPSDRFSAERPEGSISTLTIQRTEQRDSAMYRCASSSAPRGLAGGPNTGELFFGEGSRLTVL.

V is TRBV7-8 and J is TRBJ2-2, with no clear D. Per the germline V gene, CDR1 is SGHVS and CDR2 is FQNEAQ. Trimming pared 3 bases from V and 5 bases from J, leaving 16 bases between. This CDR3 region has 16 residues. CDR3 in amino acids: CASSFPLWSGTGELFF. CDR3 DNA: TGTGCCAGCAGCTTTCCCCTTTGGAGTGGGACCGGGGAGCTGTTTTTT.

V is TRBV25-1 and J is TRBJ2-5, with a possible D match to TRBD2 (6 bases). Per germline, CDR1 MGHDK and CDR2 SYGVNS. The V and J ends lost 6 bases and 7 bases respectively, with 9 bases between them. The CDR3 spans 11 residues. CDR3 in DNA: TGTGCCAGCAGCTTGGGGGGGACCCAGTACTTC. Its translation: CASSLGGTQYF.

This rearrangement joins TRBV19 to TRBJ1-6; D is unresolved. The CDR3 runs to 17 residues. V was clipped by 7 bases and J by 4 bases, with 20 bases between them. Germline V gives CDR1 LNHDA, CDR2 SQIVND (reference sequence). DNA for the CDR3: TGTGCCAGTACCGCGGGATCAACAGATGGGTATAATTCACCCCTCCACTTT. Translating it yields CASTAGSTDGYNSPLHF.

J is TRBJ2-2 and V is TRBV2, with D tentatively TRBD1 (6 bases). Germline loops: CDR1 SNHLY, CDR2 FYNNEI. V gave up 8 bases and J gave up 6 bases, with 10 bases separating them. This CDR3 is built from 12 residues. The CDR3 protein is CASRQVAGELFF. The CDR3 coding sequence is TGTGCCAGCCGACAGGTCGCCGGGGAGCTGTTTTTT.

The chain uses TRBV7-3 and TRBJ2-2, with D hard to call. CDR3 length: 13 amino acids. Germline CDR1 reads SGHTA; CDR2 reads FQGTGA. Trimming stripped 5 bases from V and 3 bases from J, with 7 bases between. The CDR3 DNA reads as TGTGCCAGCAGCGCGACACACACCGGGGAGCTGTTTTTT. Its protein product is CASSATHTGELFF.

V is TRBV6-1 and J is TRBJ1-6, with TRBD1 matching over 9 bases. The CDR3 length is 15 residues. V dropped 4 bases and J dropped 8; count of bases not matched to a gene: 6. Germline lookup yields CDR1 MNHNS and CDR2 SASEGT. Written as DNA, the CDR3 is TGTGCCAGCAGTGCGGGACAGGGTTTCGATTCACCCCTCCACTTT. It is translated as CASSAGQGFDSPLHF.

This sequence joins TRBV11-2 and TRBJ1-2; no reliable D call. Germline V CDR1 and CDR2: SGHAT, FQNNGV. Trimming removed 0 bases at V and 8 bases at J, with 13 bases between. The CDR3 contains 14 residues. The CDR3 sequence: CASSLDSEALGYTF. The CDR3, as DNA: TGTGCCAGCAGCTTAGATTCAGAGGCCCTCGGCTACACCTTC.

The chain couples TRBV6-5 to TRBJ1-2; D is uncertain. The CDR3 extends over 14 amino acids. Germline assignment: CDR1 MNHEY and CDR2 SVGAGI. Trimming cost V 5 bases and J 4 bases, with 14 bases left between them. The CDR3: CASSVGQQGYGYTF. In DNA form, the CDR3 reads TGTGCCAGCAGTGTTGGGCAGCAAGGCTATGGCTACACCTTC.

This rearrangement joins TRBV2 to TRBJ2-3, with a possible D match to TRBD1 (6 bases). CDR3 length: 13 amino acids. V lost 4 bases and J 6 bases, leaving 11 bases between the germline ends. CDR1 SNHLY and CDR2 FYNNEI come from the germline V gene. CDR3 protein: CASSVPGEDTQYF. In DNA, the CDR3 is TGTGCCAGCAGTGTGCCAGGGGAGGATACGCAGTATTTT.

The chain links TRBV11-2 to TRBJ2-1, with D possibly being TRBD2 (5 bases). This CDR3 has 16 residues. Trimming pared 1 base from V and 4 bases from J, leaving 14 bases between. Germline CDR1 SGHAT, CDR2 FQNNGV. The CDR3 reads CASSLGGGGLYNEQFF. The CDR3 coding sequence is TGTGCCAGCAGCTTAGGGGGTGGAGGTCTATACAATGAGCAGTTCTTC.

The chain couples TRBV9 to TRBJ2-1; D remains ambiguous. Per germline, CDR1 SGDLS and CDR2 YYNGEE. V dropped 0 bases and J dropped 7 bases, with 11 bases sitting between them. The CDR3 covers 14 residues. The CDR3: CASSVGAGGNEQFF. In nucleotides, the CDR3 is TGTGCCAGCAGCGTAGGCGCAGGTGGTAATGAGCAGTTCTTC.

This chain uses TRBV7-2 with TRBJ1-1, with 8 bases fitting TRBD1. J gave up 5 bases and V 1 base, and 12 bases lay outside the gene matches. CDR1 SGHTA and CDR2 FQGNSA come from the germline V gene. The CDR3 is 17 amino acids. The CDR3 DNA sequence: TGTGCCAGCAGCTTAGAGTCCGATTGGACAGGGAGGACTGAAGCTTTCTTT. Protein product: CASSLESDWTGRTEAFF.

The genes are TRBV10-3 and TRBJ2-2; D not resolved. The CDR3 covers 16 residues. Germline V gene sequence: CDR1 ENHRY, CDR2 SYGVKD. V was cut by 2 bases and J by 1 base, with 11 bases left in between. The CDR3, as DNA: TGTGCCATCAGTGAGATTTCCTCCCGGAACACCGGGGAGCTGTTTTTT. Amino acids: CAISEISSRNTGELFF.

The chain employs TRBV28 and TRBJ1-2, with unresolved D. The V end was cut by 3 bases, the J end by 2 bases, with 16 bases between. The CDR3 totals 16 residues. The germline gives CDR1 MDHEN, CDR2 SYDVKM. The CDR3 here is CASSLPLVGYNYGYTF. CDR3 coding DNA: TGTGCCAGCAGTTTGCCCCTGGTGGGCTACAACTATGGCTACACCTTC.